Listed below are T cell receptor beta chains from one sample, sequenced in a study of human T cells and chemical hapten exposure. TCRdb re-derived calls from the RACE reads in MiXCR, one entry per CDR3 protein. The sample has around 120,000 distinct CDR3 sequences, roughly an eighth seen once. The sample was whole blood, taken in connection with sensitization to the hapten diphenylcyclopropenone (DPC). The source is a man aged 18 to 30 with alopecia areata. Some clones in this sample may be carry-over from other donors' samples. The CDR3 runs from the conserved cysteine through the conserved F or W. D genes are given only for firm matches. Size is stated for part of the rows, as once, few or many counts, or as a class when the clone is expanded.

v_gene	j_gene	abundance	d_gene	CDR3aa	CDR3nt
TRBV4-2	TRBJ2-3	-	-	CASSQDQVGGPSRGSARDTQYF	TGTGCCAGCAGCCAAGATCAGGTGGGGGGGCCAAGTAGAGGCTCCGCACGAGATACGCAGTATTTT
TRBV29-1	TRBJ2-2	-	-	CSVEEGRAGPGELFF	TGCAGCGTTGAAGAAGGCAGGGCAGGGCCCGGGGAGCTGTTTTTT
TRBV18	TRBJ1-1	-	-	CASSPPGGQTNTEAFF	TGTGCCAGCTCACCGCCTGGGGGGCAGACTAACACTGAAGCTTTCTTT
TRBV5-4	TRBJ1-1	-	-	CASSFVGTEAFF	TGTGCCAGCAGCTTCGTGGGAACTGAAGCTTTCTTT
TRBV6-5	TRBJ2-5	few	TRBD2	CASSPSGTPRGLAIPRDF	TGTGCCAGCAGTCCATCCGGGACACCGCGAGGACTAGCGATCCCGAGGGACTTC
TRBV6-1	TRBJ1-5	few	-	CASSEYGDNQPQHF	TGTGCCAGCAGTGAATATGGGGACAATCAGCCCCAGCATTTT
TRBV28	TRBJ2-2	-	TRBD1	CASSSADRVSGELFF	TGTGCCAGCAGTTCAGCTGACAGGGTCTCCGGGGAGCTGTTTTTT
TRBV3-1	TRBJ1-1	-	-	CASSQTDTEAFF	TGTGCCAGCAGCCAGACAGACACTGAAGCTTTCTTT
TRBV29-1	TRBJ2-5	-	TRBD1	CSVNGQGGETQYF	TGCAGCGTCAACGGACAGGGGGGAGAGACCCAGTACTTC
TRBV28	TRBJ2-5	-	-	CASSARDKETQYF	TGTGCCAGCAGTGCCCGGGACAAAGAGACCCAGTACTTC
TRBV3-1	TRBJ1-2	few	-	CASSQLAADGYTF	TGTGCCAGCAGCCAGCTTGCCGCGGATGGCTACACCTTC
TRBV20-1	TRBJ1-1	-	-	CSARWGRTEAFF	TGCAGTGCTAGGTGGGGACGCACTGAAGCTTTCTTT
TRBV2	TRBJ1-6	few	-	CASKRDNSPLHF	TGTGCCAGCAAAAGGGACAATTCACCCCTCCACTTT
TRBV28	TRBJ1-6	few	-	CASSQGNNSPLHF	TGTGCCAGCAGTCAGGGAAATAATTCACCCCTCCACTTT
TRBV7-3	TRBJ2-3	few	-	CASSLGGVTDTQYF	TGTGCCAGCAGCTTAGGTGGTGTCACAGATACGCAGTATTTT
TRBV10-1	TRBJ2-3	many	TRBD2	CASSEAGGQYF	TGCGCCAGCAGTGAGGCGGGGGGGCAGTATTTT
TRBV20-1	TRBJ2-2	-	TRBD2	CSARDSPSGDENTGELFF	TGCAGTGCTAGAGATTCTCCTAGCGGGGACGAGAACACCGGGGAGCTGTTTTTT